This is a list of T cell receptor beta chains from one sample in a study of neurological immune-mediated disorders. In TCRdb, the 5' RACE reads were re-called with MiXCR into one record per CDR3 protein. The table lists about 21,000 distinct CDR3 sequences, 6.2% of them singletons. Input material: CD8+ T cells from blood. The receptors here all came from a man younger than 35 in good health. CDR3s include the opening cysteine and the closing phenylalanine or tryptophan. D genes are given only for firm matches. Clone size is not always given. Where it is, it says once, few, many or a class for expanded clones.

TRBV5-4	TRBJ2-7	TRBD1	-	TGTGCCAGCGCCTCCGGGGACAGCTACGAGCAGTACTTC	CASASGDSYEQYF
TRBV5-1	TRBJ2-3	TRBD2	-	TGCGCCAGCAGCTTGGAGCCCCCCCTAGCGGGTGGCACAGATACGCAGTATTTT	CASSLEPPLAGGTDTQYF
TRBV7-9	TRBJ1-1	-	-	TGTGCCAGCATGTACCCCGGGCAGGGGATCGACACTGAAGCTTTCTTT	CASMYPGQGIDTEAFF
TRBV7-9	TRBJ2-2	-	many	TGTGCCAGCAGCGAGAGTTACACCGGGGAGCTGTTTTTT	CASSESYTGELFF
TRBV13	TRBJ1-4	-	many	TGTGCCAGCAGCCCCTCAGGGGATCAGGAAAAACTGTTTTTT	CASSPSGDQEKLFF
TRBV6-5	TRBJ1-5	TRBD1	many	TGTGCCAGCAGTTACTCGAAAAGGGGGCAACAGCCCCAGCATTTT	CASSYSKRGQQPQHF
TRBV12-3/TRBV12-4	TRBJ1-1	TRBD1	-	TGTGCCAGCAGCGTTACAGGGGAGGCAGAAGCTTTCTTT	CASSVTGEAEAFF
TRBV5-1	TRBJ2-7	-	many	TGCGCCAGCAGCTTGGATCTTGTGGGCGCAAAGGACGAGCAGTACTTC	CASSLDLVGAKDEQYF
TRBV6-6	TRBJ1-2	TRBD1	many	TGTGCCAGCAGCCCCGACAGGGGCCTTTGGGGCTACACCTTC	CASSPDRGLWGYTF
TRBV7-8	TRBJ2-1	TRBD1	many	TGTGCCAGCAGCTTAAGACAGGGTCCTACAAATGAGCAGTTCTTC	CASSLRQGPTNEQFF
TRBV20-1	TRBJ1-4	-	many	TGCAGTGCTAGAGATCCTGGGGACCGACTAAGATCAGTAAATGAAAAACTGTTTTTT	CSARDPGDRLRSVNEKLFF
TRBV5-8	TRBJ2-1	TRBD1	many	TGTGCCAGCAGCTGGGGGGACAGGGGGTCCTACAATGAGCAGTTCTTC	CASSWGDRGSYNEQFF
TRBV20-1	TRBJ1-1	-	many	TGCAGTGCTAGAGATGAGACGGGGCGAGGAACTGAAGCTTTCTTT	CSARDETGRGTEAFF
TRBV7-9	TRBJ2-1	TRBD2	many	TGTGCCAGCAGTCCGACTAGCGGGGGGCACTCCTACAATGAGCAGTTCTTC	CASSPTSGGHSYNEQFF
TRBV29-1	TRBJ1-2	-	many	TGCAGCGTAGGAACAGTGTTGCCTGGCTACACCTTC	CSVGTVLPGYTF
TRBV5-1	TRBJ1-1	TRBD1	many	TGCGCCAGCAGCTTGGGACAGGGGAAAACTGAAGCTTTCTTT	CASSLGQGKTEAFF
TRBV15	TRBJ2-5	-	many	TGTGCCACCAGCAGACGAGCGGTACAAGAGACCCAGTACTTC	CATSRRAVQETQYF
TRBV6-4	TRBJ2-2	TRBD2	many	TGTGCCAGCAGTGAGACTAGCGGGGACACCGGGGAGCTGTTTTTT	CASSETSGDTGELFF
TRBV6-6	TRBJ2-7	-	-	TGTGCTAGCAACGGAGGCTCCTACGAGCAGTACTTC	CASNGGSYEQYF
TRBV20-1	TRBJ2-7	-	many	TGCAGTGCTAGTAGTGCTAATCAAGAAGCCTACGAGCAGTACTTC	CSASSANQEAYEQYF
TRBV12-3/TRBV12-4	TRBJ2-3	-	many	TGTGCCAGCAGTTATTACCAGTCTAGCACAGATACGCAGTATTTT	CASSYYQSSTDTQYF
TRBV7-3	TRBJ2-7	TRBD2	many	TGTGCCAGCAGCCCCACTAGACAGGTAGCGGGGGCTCTACACTACGAGCAGTACTTC	CASSPTRQVAGALHYEQYF
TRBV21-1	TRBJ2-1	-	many	TGTGCCAGCGATCGGGCCCTTTTTTCTTACAATGGGCAGTTCTTC	CASDRALFSYNGQFF
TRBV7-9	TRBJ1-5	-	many	TGTGCCAGCAGCTTTACAGGGATCAATCAGCCCCAGCATTTT	CASSFTGINQPQHF
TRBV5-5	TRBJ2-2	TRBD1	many	TGTGCCAGCAGTCCGGACAGGTCTTACACCGGGGAGCTGTTTTTT	CASSPDRSYTGELFF
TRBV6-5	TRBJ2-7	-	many	TGTGCCAGCAGTTACTCGGGGGGCGGACTCTCCTACGAGCAGTACTTC	CASSYSGGGLSYEQYF
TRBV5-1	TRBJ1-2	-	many	TGCGCCAGCAGCGCAGACAGTGGTGGCTACACCTTC	CASSADSGGYTF
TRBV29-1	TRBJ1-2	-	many	TGCAGCGTGGAAGTCTATGGCTACACCTTC	CSVEVYGYTF
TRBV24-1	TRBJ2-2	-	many	TGTGCCACCAGTGAATCAGGGGAGACCGGGGAGCTGTTTTTT	CATSESGETGELFF
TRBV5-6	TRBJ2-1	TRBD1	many	TGTGCCAGCAGCGGGGGACAGCTATACAATGAGCAGTTCTTC	CASSGGQLYNEQFF
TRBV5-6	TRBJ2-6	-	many	TGTGCCAGCAGCTCCCAGACCGGGGCCAACGTCCTGACTTTC	CASSSQTGANVLTF
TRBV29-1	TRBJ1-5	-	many	TGCAGCGTCATGGAGGGGCAGGGCAATCAGCCCCAGCATTTT	CSVMEGQGNQPQHF
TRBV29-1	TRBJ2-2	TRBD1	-	TGCAGCGCCCGGGACAGTAACACCGGAGAGATGTTTTTT	CSARDSNTGEMFF
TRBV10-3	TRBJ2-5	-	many	TGTGCCATCAGGGGGGAACAAGAGACCCAGTACTTC	CAIRGEQETQYF
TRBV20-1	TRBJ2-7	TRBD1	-	TGCAGTGCTAGAGACGGGACAGCCAACTACGAGCAGTACTTC	CSARDGTANYEQYF
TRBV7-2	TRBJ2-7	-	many	TGTGCCAGCAGCCCGGGAATACAACCTTCCTACGAGCAGTACTTC	CASSPGIQPSYEQYF
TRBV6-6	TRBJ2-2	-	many	TGTGCCAGCAGGAACTACACCGGGGAGCTGTTTTTT	CASRNYTGELFF
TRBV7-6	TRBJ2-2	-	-	TGTGCCAGCAGCTTAGGCGGCACCGGGGAGCTGTTTTTT	CASSLGGTGELFF
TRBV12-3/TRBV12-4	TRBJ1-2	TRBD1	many	TGTGCCAGCAGGGCGGGACAGGAGAGCTCTGGCTACACCTTC	CASRAGQESSGYTF
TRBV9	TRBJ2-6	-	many	TGTGCCAGCAGCTGGGGCCCTTCTGGGGCCAACGTCCTGACTTTC	CASSWGPSGANVLTF
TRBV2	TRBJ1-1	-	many	TGTGCCAGCAGACCGCCGAACACTGAAGCTTTCTTT	CASRPPNTEAFF
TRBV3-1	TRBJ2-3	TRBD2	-	TGTGCCAGCAGCCCGGGCGGTAGCGGGGGTGCAGATACGCAGTATTTT	CASSPGGSGGADTQYF
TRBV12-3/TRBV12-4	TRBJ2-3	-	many	TGTGCCAGCAGTTTGGGCCACTACACAGATACGCAGTATTTT	CASSLGHYTDTQYF
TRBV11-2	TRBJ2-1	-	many	TGTGCCAGCAGCTTGGACAGCTCTTACTCCTACAATGAGCAGTTCTTC	CASSLDSSYSYNEQFF
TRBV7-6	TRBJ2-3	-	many	TGTGCCAGCAGCCGGACCCTGAGACAGACCACAGATACGCAGTATTTT	CASSRTLRQTTDTQYF